This T cell receptor beta chain comes out of a study of cytomegalovirus exposure and HLA in healthy donors (dated by TCRdb to 2016 to 2017). Turning to the overall study: An earlier analysis of several hundred of the donors reported approximately 290 Gb of sequence data and 117 million unique TCR beta sequences from some 180 million T cells. An early release that covered about 600 HLA-typed donors contained about 300 gigabases of sequencing data and 85 million to 100 million unique TCR sequences. Of the 350 to 450 genotyped donors, 80% to 90% were placed in the genetic ancestry cluster associated with self-reported Caucasian donors. The study aimed to test whether signatures of past pathogen exposure could be identified by cataloging public T cell receptors. The study used immunosequencing to profile the T cell repertoires of 600 to 850 subjects and linked those repertoires to cytomegalovirus serostatus. A separate validation cohort of 100 to 150 different subjects was used in addition to the 666-subject first cohort. The study combined high-throughput TCR immunosequencing, statistical association of individual TCRs with disease status, and machine learning to predict cytomegalovirus infection status. To study patterns of TCR occurrence, a later analysis re-analyzed previously published TCR beta repertoires from around 700 donors and added high-resolution HLA genotyping. The later analysis used no new phenotypic data to find candidate immune exposures, relying instead on TCR beta sequences and their occurrence across donors. To decide whether each TCR beta V gene segment behaved as functional or pseudogenic, an earlier analysis of some 600 of the donors relied on high-throughput TCR beta sequencing. Donor age, sex, ethnicity and CMV serostatus were compiled together with the repertoire data. A later genetic analysis used genome-wide SNP genotypes for about 55% of the 666 donors, treating that subset as a discovery cohort. All discovery cohort repertoires had been generated using a single sequencing platform. Both class I and class II loci were covered by HLA typing, at four-digit resolution. Typing coverage differed by locus: A, B, C, DRB1 and DQB1 were typed in roughly 629-640 donors, DQA1 in about 510, DPA1 in roughly 590, and DPB1 in just under 480. Four or five DR-DQ haplotypes were handled as single units for association and clustering, since linkage in the cohort was strong. Among 300 to 500 genotyped donors of the cohort, an average of approximately 200,000 unique TCR beta nucleotide sequences was sequenced per donor, of which roughly 17% were non-productive.

The germline V gene provides CDR1 KGHSH and CDR2 LQKENI. Trimming takes 2 bases off V and 0 bases off J; junction bases not matched to a gene: 4. CDR3 length: 16 amino acids, cysteine to phenylalanine. Only CDR3 DNA remains: 48 bases, in frame from the first base. The method was the immunoSEQ multiplex PCR assay. A mixture of 60 forward primers for TCR Vbeta segments and 13 reverse primers for TCR Jbeta segments was used in the multiplex PCR. Amplification of the CDR3 region of rearranged TCR beta genes was performed with a multiplex PCR assay on genomic DNA. On the Illumina HiSeq System, the amplified TCR beta libraries were sequenced as 87-base-pair reads. The paper's processing steps were these. In a later analysis, some 80 million unique TCR beta chains were counted across the approximately 670 repertoires, and roughly 10 million of these chains were shared by at least two donors. Raw reads were error-corrected and collapsed into unique sequences by a nearest-neighbor algorithm in which closely related sequences were merged to remove PCR and sequencing errors. Alignment of CDR3 sequences to IMGT reference sequences was used to assign V, D and J gene segments. For a sequence to be retained, a match of at least six nucleotides was required to both a V gene segment and a J gene segment. Rearrangements were classified as productive when the CDR3 lacked stop codons and remained in frame with V and J, and all other rearrangements were classified as non-productive. CDR3 was defined by IMGT convention, running from the second conserved V-encoded cysteine to the conserved J-encoded phenylalanine. The earlier analysis of about 530 of the donors excluded any sequence lacking an unambiguous match to a single V gene segment. An earlier analysis of 450 to 650 of the donors called V segments functional above 56.7% productive rearrangements and segregating when the between-donor standard deviation exceeded 5%. A statistical classification framework was developed to diagnose cytomegalovirus status using the catalog of TCR beta chain sequences. A later analysis assigned V and J genes by comparing TCR nucleotide sequences with IMGT/GENE-DB human TR gene sequences. A later analysis assigned CDR3 sequences and most-parsimonious VDJ recombination scenarios with the TCRdist pipeline. In a later analysis, each TCR beta chain was defined by its CDR3 amino acid sequence together with its V-gene family, and reads lacking a unique V-gene family were excluded. As a way to deal with suspected cross-contamination and a sequencing artifact, a later analysis dropped 500 to 700 nucleotide sequences that were highly shared and had low generation probability. For each public chain, a later analysis derived a clonal expansion index from normalized ranks of inferred template counts within each repertoire. In a later analysis, generation probabilities were computed using a VDJ recombination model fitted to out-of-frame rearrangements, and the results were checked against IGoR. In a later analysis, TCR-TCR, TCR-HLA and TCR-CMV co-occurrence was scored with hypergeometric tests, and a repertoire-size bias correction was applied to TCR pairs. In a later analysis, false discovery rates were estimated by permuting HLA or CMV assignments 20 times. In a later analysis, co-occurring TCRs were grouped using DBSCAN, with TCRdist sequence similarity added in when clustering inside HLA-allele-positive subsets. Repertoires with fewer than 30,000 or more than 120,000 public chains were left out of co-occurrence clustering, as were four to six repertoires with anomalous nucleotide sharing. In its TCRdb copy, this immuneACCESS table keeps in-frame sequences only and misses some clones. Where compared with another copy, unresolved V genes explain less than half of these, and the others have no known cause. Clone size and the V and J calls come from that table; the DNA yielded D and trimming. Present in this sample are under 200,000 clones, 80% of which were seen just once. The ten largest clonotypes hold about 5% of the sample.

The cohort consisted of approximately 670 healthy bone marrow donors. At the time of sampling, every cohort member was nominally healthy, though immune exposures that went unrecorded were likely present. The donor was CMV seropositive and was included in the group of some 290 seropositive cohort members. A peripheral blood sample was provided by each donor, and peripheral blood mononuclear cells were used for TCR beta sequencing. The Qiagen DNeasy Blood Extraction Kit was used to extract genomic DNA from the blood cell samples. Remarks on this clone: The clone's antigen remains unknown. No much larger clone is present one base from it, and per-base qualities are unavailable.

The research as a whole found: In a later genetic analysis, fewer N-insertions in productive TCRs were reported among donors in an Asian-associated ancestry cluster than the approximately 710-donor mean. An association between a missense DCLRE1C variant and V-gene and J-gene trimming of TCR beta chains was found in a later genetic analysis and replicated in an independent cohort. Some IMGT-functional V segments, including TRBV6-2 and TRBV6-3, could not be distinguished by the 87-base-pair reads and were therefore excluded. A few of the identified cytomegalovirus-associated TCR beta chains were confirmed in vitro to be specific for cytomegalovirus antigens. A further reported finding was that TCR beta sequences accurately predicted the HLA-A and HLA-B alleles for most subjects in the first cohort. Roughly 15 rarely observed V segments, including chromosome 9 orphons, were excluded from the earlier analysis of about 600 of the donors because counts were too low. In the study, 150 to 200 TCR beta chains were listed as associated with cytomegalovirus. In a later analysis, most CMV-associated TCR beta chains were found to appear HLA-restricted, with HLA associations seemingly driven largely by CMV exposure. Assigning TCR associations to individual alleles was difficult when HLA alleles, especially DR and DQ, strongly co-occurred. The authors suggested that the approach could potentially be generalized to other disease states and immunological phenotypes. Linkage disequilibrium might explain the correlated functional status among segregating V segments, but an unknown experimental factor could not be ruled out. In a later analysis, some 18,000 TCR beta sequences were associated with specific HLA alleles at a false discovery rate of 0.05. A later analysis reported that several top co-occurrence clusters appeared linked to parvovirus B19, influenza, CMV and Epstein-Barr virus. In an earlier analysis of about 600 of the donors, most TCR beta V segments appeared in productive rearrangements about 87% or about 30% of the time, broadly matching IMGT annotations. Because some donors lacked HLA typing at each locus, the association tests relied only on the typed subset. In a later analysis, HLA-associated TCR beta chains showed more clonal expansion and lower generation probabilities than non-associated chains that were equally common. Most TCR sequences were observed very rarely across donors, whereas some public TCRs were present in many individuals. Immune exposure information for the cohort was limited to CMV serostatus. Cytomegalovirus status was reported to be diagnosed by the classifier with high specificity and sensitivity in both the original and validation cohorts. Only TCR beta chains were sequenced in this cohort, and the absence of alpha or paired-chain data limited detectable features. In a later analysis, TCR association rates were found to vary across HLA loci, with the most associated TCRs seen for DRB1 alleles and the fewest for HLA-C alleles. Sequencing depth was assumed to be roughly uniform across donors in the presence/absence analyses, though that assumption may not hold. A cluster of highly shared sequence variants was judged likely to be a technical artifact of the sequencing pipeline.

Recombination connected TRBV18 to TRBJ2-1, with TRBD1 matching 7 junction bases. The TCR sequence derives from a woman in her forties or fifties in good health and CMV-seropositive. Sequencing was done on a sample of PBMCs. At the DNA level, the sequence is TGTGCCAGCTCACCAAGTAGGACAGGCTCCTACAATGAGCAGTTCTTC. Its protein is CASSPSRTGSYNEQFF.